This TCR gamma chain originates from a study of human gamma delta and Vdelta1 T cells. Study findings and constraints: Acute myeloid leukemia was reportedly broadly targeted by polyclonal Delta One T cells.

On this clone itself: Its antigen is not known. Compared with germline, one end of the junction differs, possibly owing to a read error.

TCRdb processed the PCR reads again with the CATT caller. The table records 4,000 to 5,000 gamma-chain clones, about 32% of them present only once. The CDR3 is made up of 13 amino acids. Germline V CDR1 and CDR2: VTNTFY, YDVSTARD (reference sequence). V is TRGV3 and J is TRGJ1 or TRGJ2. Material for sequencing was Vdelta1 gamma-delta T cells from blood grown in culture (DOT cells). This receptor was obtained from a human donor in good health. CDR3 sequence: CATRDRPPYKKLF. The CDR3 DNA reads as TGTGCCACCCGGGACAGGCCCCCCTATAAGAAACTCTTT.